This entry concerns a single TCR beta chain. This clonotype showed up many times. Its antigen is still unknown. It has no much larger one-base neighbor in the sample; base qualities were not kept. The sample originates from a study of T cells after yellow fever vaccination (dated by TCRdb to the late 2010s). About the investigation overall: The SMART-Seq v4 Ultra Low Input RNA kit was used to prepare libraries from fractions with low cell numbers. Blood samples were taken at several timepoints before and after primary and secondary immunization, and bulk PBMC replicates and cell subsets were isolated. Bulk TCR alpha and beta repertoires were sequenced longitudinally to track T-cell clones before and after primary and booster YFV17D yellow fever vaccination. The cohort comprised two healthy male donors, one aged 18 to 29 and one aged 30 to 39 years. Overall results and qualifications from the work: Because abundant contaminating clonotypes from the bulk population could be contained in FACS-sorted repertoires, computational filtering was required. The study included only a couple of donors, which limits how far the findings can be generalized. After the booster, most of the clones that had expanded following primary vaccination were detected again (roughly 97% of CD4 and 80% to 90% of CD8), which suggests that memory was broadly maintained. A small share of clonotypes occurred in both CD4 and CD8 compartments, likely arising from convergent recombination. The secondary T-cell response was weaker than the primary response but faster, peaking on day 5 instead of day 15.

This specimen's treatment or condition label, per the study, means: live attenuated yellow fever vaccine strain. PBMCs were isolated from peripheral blood using a standard Ficoll-Paque protocol. Dynabeads CD4 and CD8 positive selection kits were used to isolate CD4 and CD8 T-cell fractions. TriZol was used to extract RNA from bulk PBMCs, from CD4 and CD8 fractions, and from dextramer-positive and dextramer-negative fractions. TCR cDNA was synthesized by 5'RACE template switching, which introduced a universal primer site and unique molecular identifiers. cDNA synthesis was primed from both the TCR alpha and TCR beta constant segments. Library amplification used two PCR steps, and the second PCR step added sample barcodes and sequencing adapters. Sequencing of the libraries was done on either Illumina HiSeq 2500 (2x100 bp) or NovaSeq (2x150 bp). The study's processing was this. Reads were demultiplexed and collapsed into UMI consensus sequences with MIGEC, and V(D)J alignment was performed with MiXCR. Vaccine-responding clonotypes were identified with edgeR using replicate PBMC samples, with FDR below 0.01 and a log2 fold change above 5 up to day 15 being required. Each bulk clonotype was labeled CD4 or CD8 based on which sequenced repertoire, CD4 or CD8, contained the clonotype at higher abundance. TCRdb trimmed public reads at Q25 via fastp, called clones via MiXCR and kept in-frame beta chains. Rows matching on CDR3 protein sequence are summarized as one entry with the most common DNA and genes. The V and J calls shown here were made by TCRdb, not taken from the authors' results. The table for this sample lists 100,000 to 150,000 distinct CDR3 sequences; around 7.7% of them were counted only once. In total, the top ten clones hold just under 2.5% of the sample.

The CDR3 has 11 amino acids, counting the end cysteine and phenylalanine. Of all the DNA, just the CDR3 is kept, 33 bases in frame from base 1. Between the V and J ends, shortened by 5 bases and 5 bases respectively, the junction contains 3 bases. The CDR1 and CDR2 encoded by the germline V gene are LGHNA and YSLEER. Specimen: CD4+ T cells sorted from PBMCs, collected approximately 11 days after the first yellow fever vaccination. This receptor was taken from a man younger than 35 who received the YFV17D yellow fever vaccine. The chain was built from TRBV4-3 and TRBJ1-4, with the D gene uncertain. Read as DNA, the sequence is TGCGCCAGCAGCATAAATGAAAAACTGTTTTTT. This translates into CASSINEKLFF.